This paragraph covers one TCR beta chain sequence. Germline V gene data show CDR1 as SGHRS and CDR2 as YFSETQ. This CDR3 is built from 15 residues. Trimming cost V 4 bases and J 3 bases, with 16 bases left between them. Some clones are missing from TCRdb's copy, which holds only in-frame ones; the method was immunoSEQ multiplex PCR. Of around 59,000 clones detected, more than 85% appear once; the ten largest clones hold roughly 2.5%. This sample's time point: baseline, week 1 (first vaccination visit). Described treatment: pre-vaccination baseline after standard-of-care therapy. New WHO grade 3 or 4 astrocytomas that were IDH1-mutant and ATRX-lost had been found in donors. The entry originates in a study of a mutant IDH1 vaccine in newly diagnosed glioma. For the study at large: Treatment recipients were approximately 60% male and around 40% female, and their mean age was about 39 years. Most had both radiotherapy and temozolomide beforehand; others had only one.

Sequencing used PBMCs, obtained from a glioma patient treated with radiotherapy, temozolomide or both. The receptor was isolated from a man between 45 and 60 years old with glioma. The chain employs TRBV5-1 and TRBJ1-2; possible D gene TRBD1, 6 bases. CDR3 sequence: CASSPLTGGDYGYTF. As DNA, the CDR3 is TGCGCCAGCAGCCCGCTGACAGGAGGTGACTATGGCTACACCTTC. Together with reference TRBV5-1 and TRBJ1-2, the CDR3 gives the full variable domain: KAGVTQTPRYLIKTRGQQVTLSCSPISGHRSVSWYQQTPGQGLQFLFEYFSETQRNKGNFPGRFSGRQFSNSRSEMNVSTLELGDSALYLCASSPLTGGDYGYTFGSGTRLTVV.